Below, one T cell receptor beta chain is given with its context. Its specificity is unknown. The sequence runs out 3 residues before the end of the CDR3; the remainder is reconstructed from the germline J gene. Mixed chimerism was transient after nonmyeloablative marrow transplants from related graft donors. Unstimulated regulatory T cells (CD4+CD25+CD127-), CD4+CD25- non-regulatory cells, CD4 and CD8 cells were FACS-sorted from thawed PBMCs. The V gene's germline CDR1 is SNHLY and CDR2 FYNNEI. The CDR3 length is 16 residues. The record originates from a study of Tregs in tolerant kidney transplant recipients. Study outcomes and limitations: Findings come from small patient numbers and require larger validation.

The protocol was immunoSEQ multiplex PCR, while the TCRdb copy is restricted to in-frame clones and leaves out a portion. The sample shows about 14,000 clones, and 27% sits with its ten largest clones. Specimen: CD8+ T cells from blood (PBMCs), collected 6 months after the transplant. The chain couples TRBV2 to TRBJ2-3, with TRBD2 as a possible D gene (7 bases). This sequence was found in a human patient who received a combined kidney and bone marrow transplant. Some of the T cells might come from the graft donor. The CDR3 loop is CASRGPPGGGHQPQYF. Partial CDR3 DNA: TGTGCCAGCAGGGGCCCTCCGGGGGGCGGCCATCAGCCG.